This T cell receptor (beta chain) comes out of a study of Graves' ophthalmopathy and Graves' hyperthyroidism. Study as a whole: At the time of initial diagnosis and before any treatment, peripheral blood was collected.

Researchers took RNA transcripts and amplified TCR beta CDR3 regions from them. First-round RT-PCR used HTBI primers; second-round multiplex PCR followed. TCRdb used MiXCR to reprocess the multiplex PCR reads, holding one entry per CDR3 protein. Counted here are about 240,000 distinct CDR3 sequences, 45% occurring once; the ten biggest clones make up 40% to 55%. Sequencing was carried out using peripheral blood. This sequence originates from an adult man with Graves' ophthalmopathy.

The CDR3 loop reads CASKEGRNTGELFF. Here the CDR3 DNA reads TGTGCCAGCAAGGAAGGGAGGAACACCGGGGAGCTGTTTTTT. V and J are TRBV7-2 and TRBJ2-2, with D possibly TRBD2 on 5 matching bases. Trimming removed 7 bases from V and 1 base from J, with 10 bases in between. Germline V gene lookup returns CDR1 SGHTA and CDR2 FQGNSA. The CDR3 has 14 amino acids.